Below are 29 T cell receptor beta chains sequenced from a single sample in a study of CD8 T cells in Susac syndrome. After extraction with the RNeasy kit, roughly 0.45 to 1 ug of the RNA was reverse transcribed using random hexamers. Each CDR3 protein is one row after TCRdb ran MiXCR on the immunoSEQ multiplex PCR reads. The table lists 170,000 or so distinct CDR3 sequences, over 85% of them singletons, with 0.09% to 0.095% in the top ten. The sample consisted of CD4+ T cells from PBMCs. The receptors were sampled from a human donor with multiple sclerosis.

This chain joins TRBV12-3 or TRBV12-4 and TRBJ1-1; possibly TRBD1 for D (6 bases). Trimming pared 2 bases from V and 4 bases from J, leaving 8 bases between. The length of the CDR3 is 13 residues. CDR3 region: CASSLRGLTEAFF. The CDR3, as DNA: TGTGCCAGCAGTTTACGGGGGCTCACTGAAGCTTTCTTT.

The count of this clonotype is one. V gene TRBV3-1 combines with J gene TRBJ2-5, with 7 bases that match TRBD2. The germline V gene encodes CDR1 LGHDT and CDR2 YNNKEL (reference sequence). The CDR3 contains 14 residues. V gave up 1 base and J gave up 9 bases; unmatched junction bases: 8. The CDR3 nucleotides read TGTGCCAGCAGCCAAGCCGGACTAGGGAGGTCCCAGTACTTC. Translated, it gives CASSQAGLGRSQYF.

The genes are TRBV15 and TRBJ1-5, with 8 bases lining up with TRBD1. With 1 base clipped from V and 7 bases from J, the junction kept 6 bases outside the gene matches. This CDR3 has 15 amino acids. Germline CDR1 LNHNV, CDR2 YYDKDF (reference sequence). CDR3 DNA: TGTGCCACCAGCAGAGGACAGGGGTTTTCGCAGCCCCAGCATTTT. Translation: CATSRGQGFSQPQHF.

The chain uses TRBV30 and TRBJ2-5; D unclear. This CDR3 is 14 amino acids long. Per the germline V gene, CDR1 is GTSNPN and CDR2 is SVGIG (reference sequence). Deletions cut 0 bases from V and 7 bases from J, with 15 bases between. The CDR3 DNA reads TGTGCCTGGAGTGTCTCCATGGCTAGAGGGACCCAGTACTTC. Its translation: CAWSVSMARGTQYF.

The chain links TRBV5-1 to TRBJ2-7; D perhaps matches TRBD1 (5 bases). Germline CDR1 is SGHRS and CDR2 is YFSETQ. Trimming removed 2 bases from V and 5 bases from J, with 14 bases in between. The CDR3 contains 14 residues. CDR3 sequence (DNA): TGCGCCAGCAGCTTCGACAGCGCCGCCAACGAGCAGTACTTC. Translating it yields CASSFDSAANEQYF.

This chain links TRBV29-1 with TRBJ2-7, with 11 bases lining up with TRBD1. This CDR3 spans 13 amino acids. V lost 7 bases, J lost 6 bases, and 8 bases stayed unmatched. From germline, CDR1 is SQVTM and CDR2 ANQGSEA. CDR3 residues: CSATRDRGSEQYF. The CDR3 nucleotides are TGCAGCGCCACCCGGGACAGGGGGTCCGAGCAGTACTTC.

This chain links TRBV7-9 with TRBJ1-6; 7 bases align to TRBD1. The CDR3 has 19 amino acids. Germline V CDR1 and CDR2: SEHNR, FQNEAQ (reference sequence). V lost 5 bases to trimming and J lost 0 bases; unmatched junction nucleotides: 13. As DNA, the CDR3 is TGTGCCAGCAGCCTCGGGACAGATGGGAAGAGCTCCTATAATTCACCCCTCCACTTT. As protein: CASSLGTDGKSSYNSPLHF. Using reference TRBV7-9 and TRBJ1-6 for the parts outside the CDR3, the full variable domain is DTGVSQNPRHKITKRGQNVTFRCDPISEHNRLYWYRQTLGQGPEFLTYFQNEAQLEKSRLLSDRFSAERPKGSFSTLEIQRTEQGDSAMYLCASSLGTDGKSSYNSPLHFGNGTRLTVT.

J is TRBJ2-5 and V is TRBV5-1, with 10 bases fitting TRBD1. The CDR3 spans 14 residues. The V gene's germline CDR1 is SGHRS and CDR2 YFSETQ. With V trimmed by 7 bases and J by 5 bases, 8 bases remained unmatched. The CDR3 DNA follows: TGCGCCAGCTCGAAGACAGGGGGCTTGGAGACCCAGTACTTC. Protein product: CASSKTGGLETQYF. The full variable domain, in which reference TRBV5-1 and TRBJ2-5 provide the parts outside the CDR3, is KAGVTQTPRYLIKTRGQQVTLSCSPISGHRSVSWYQQTPGQGLQFLFEYFSETQRNKGNFPGRFSGRQFSNSRSEMNVSTLELGDSALYLCASSKTGGLETQYFGPGTRLLVL.

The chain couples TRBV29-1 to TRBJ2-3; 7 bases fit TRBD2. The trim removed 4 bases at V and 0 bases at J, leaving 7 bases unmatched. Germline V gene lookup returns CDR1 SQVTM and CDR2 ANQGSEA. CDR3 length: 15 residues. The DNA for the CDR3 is TGCAGCGTTGTTGTCGCCGGGGGGAGCACAGATACGCAGTATTTT. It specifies CSVVVAGGSTDTQYF.

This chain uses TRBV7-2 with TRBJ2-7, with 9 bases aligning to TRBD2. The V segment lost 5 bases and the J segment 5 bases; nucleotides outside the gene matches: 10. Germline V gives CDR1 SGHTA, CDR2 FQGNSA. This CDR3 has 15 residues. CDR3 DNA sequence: TGTGCCAGCAGCCGAAATACCGTAGCGGGAGACGAGCAGTACTTC. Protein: CASSRNTVAGDEQYF.

CDR3 in amino acids: CAWSPNYEGAQYF. The CDR3 DNA sequence: TGTGCCTGGAGCCCGAACTATGAGGGGGCCCAGTACTTC. V and J are TRBV30 and TRBJ2-5; TRBD1 is a possible D gene (6 bases). The germline V gene encodes CDR1 GTSNPN and CDR2 SVGIG (reference sequence). Trimming pared 3 bases from V and 9 bases from J, leaving 17 bases between. This CDR3 region has 13 residues.

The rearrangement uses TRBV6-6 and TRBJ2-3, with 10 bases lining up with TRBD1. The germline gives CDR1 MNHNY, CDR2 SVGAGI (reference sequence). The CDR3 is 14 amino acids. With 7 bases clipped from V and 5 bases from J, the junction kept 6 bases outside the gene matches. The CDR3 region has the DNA TGTGCCAGCAACCCGGACAGGGGGAGAGATACGCAGTATTTT. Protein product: CASNPDRGRDTQYF.

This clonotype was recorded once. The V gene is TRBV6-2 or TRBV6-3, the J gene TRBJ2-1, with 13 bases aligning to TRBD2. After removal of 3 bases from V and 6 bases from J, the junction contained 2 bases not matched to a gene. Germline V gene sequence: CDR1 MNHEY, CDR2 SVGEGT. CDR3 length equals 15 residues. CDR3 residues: CASSYGTSGTNEQFF. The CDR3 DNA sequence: TGTGCCAGCAGTTATGGGACTAGCGGGACCAATGAGCAGTTCTTC.

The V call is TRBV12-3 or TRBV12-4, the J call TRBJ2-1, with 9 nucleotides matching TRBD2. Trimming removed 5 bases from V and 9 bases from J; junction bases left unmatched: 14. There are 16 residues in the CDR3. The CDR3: CASSPGTSKLLGEQFF. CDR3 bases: TGTGCCAGCAGTCCGGGGACTAGCAAATTACTAGGTGAGCAGTTCTTC.

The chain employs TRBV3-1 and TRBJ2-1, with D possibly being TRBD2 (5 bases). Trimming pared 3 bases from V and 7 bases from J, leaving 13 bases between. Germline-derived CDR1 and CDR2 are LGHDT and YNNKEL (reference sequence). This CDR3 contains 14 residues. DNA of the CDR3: TGTGCCAGCAGCCACTACGCACGGGGAAATGAGCAGTTCTTC. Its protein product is CASSHYARGNEQFF.

DNA for the CDR3: TGCAGTGCTAGAGGCCCCCTTCAGGGGGAGACCCAGTACTTC. Amino acids: CSARGPLQGETQYF. The V gene is TRBV20-1, the J gene TRBJ2-5; D may be TRBD1 (6 bases). This CDR3 is 14 amino acids long. V lost 1 base and J 5 bases, leaving 14 bases between the germline ends. Germline V gene lookup returns CDR1 DFQATT and CDR2 SNEGSKA (reference sequence).

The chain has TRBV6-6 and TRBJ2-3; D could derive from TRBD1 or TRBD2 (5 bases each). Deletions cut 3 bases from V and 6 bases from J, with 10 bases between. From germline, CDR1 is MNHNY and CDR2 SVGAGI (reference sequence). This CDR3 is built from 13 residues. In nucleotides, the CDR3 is TGTGCCAGCAGTTATGGCAGGGACGATACGCAGTATTTT. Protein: CASSYGRDDTQYF.

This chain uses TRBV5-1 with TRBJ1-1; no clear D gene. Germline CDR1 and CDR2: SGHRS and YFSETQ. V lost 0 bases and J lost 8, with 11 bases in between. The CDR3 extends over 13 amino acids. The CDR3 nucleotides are TGCGCCAGCAGCTTGGAGGTGGGGAGCGAAGCTTTCTTT. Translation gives CASSLEVGSEAFF.

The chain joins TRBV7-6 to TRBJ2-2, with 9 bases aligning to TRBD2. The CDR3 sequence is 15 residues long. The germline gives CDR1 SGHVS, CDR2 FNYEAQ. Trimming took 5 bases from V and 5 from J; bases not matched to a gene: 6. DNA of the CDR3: TGTGCCAGCAGCCGGGGGACTAGCAAGACCGGGGAGCTGTTTTTT. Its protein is CASSRGTSKTGELFF.

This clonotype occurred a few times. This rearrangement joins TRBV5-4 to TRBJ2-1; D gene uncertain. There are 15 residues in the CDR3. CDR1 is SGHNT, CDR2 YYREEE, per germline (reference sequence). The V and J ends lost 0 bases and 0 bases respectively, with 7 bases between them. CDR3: CASSLGGTSYNEQFF. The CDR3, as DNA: TGTGCCAGCAGCTTGGGAGGAACCTCCTACAATGAGCAGTTCTTC.

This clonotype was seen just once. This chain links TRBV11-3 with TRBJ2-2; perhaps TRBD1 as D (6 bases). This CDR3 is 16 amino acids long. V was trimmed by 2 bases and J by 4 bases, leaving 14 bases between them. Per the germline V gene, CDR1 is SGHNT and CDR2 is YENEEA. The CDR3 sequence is CASSLSGRGGTGELFF. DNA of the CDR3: TGTGCCAGCAGCTTAAGTGGCAGGGGTGGCACCGGGGAGCTGTTTTTT.

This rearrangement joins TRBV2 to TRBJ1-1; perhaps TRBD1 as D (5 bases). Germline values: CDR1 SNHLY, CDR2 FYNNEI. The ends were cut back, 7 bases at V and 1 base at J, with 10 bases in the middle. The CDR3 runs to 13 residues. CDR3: CASKGQWNTEAFF. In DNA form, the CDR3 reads TGTGCCAGCAAGGGGCAATGGAACACTGAAGCTTTCTTT.

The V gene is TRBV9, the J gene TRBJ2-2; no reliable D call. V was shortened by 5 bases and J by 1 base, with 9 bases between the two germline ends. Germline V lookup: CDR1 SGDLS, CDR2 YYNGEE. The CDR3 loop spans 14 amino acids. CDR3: CASSIRQNTGELFF. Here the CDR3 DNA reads TGTGCCAGCAGTATTCGGCAGAACACCGGGGAGCTGTTTTTT.

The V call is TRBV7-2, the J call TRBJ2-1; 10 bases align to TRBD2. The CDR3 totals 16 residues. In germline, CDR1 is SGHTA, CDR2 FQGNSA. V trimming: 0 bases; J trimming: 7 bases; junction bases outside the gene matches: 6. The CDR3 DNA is TGTGCCAGCAGCTTAGCGAGCGGGAGGGCCGAAAATGAGCAGTTCTTC. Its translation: CASSLASGRAENEQFF.

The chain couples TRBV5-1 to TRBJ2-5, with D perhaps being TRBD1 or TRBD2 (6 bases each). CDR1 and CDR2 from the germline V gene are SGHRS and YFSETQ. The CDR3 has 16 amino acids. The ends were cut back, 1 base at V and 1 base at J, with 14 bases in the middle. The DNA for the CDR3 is TGCGCCAGCAGCTTGTTACAGGGACTGATCCAAGAGACCCAGTACTTC. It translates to CASSLLQGLIQETQYF.

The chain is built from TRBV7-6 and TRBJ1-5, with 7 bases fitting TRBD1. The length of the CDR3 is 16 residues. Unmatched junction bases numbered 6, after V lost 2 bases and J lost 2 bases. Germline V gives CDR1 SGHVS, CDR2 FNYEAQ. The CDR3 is CASSLRPGQGNQPQHF. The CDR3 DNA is TGTGCCAGCAGCTTAAGGCCCGGACAGGGCAATCAGCCCCAGCATTTT. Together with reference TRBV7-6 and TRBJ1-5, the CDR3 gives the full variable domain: GAGVSQSPRYKVTKRGQDVALRCDPISGHVSLYWYRQALGQGPEFLTYFNYEAQQDKSGLPNDRFSAERPEGSISTLTIQRTEQRDSAMYRCASSLRPGQGNQPQHFGDGTRLSIL.

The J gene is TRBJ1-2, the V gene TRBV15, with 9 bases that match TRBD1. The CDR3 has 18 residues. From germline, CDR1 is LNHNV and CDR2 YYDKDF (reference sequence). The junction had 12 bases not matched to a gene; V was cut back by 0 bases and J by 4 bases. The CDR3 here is CATSRDFTQDRGGYGYTF. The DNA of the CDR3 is TGTGCCACCAGCAGAGATTTTACGCAGGACAGGGGAGGCTATGGCTACACCTTC.

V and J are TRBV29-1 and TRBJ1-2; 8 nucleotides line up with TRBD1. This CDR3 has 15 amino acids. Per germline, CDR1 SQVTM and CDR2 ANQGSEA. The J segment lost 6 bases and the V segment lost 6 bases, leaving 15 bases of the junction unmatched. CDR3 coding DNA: TGCAGCGTCGAAAAGGAGGCCAGGGGGCCACATGGCTACACCTTC. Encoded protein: CSVEKEARGPHGYTF.

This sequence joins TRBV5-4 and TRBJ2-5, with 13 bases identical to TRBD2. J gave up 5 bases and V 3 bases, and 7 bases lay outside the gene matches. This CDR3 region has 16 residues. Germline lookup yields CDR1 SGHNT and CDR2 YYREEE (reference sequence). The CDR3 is CASSSWTSGSRETQYF. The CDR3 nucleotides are TGTGCCAGCAGCTCCTGGACTAGCGGGAGTCGGGAGACCCAGTACTTC. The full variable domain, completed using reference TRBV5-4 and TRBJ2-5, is ETGVTQSPTHLIKTRGQQVTLRCSSQSGHNTVSWYQQALGQGPQFIFQYYREEENGRGNFPPRFSGLQFPNYSSELNVNALELDDSALYLCASSSWTSGSRETQYFGPGTRLLVL.